This record looks at one T cell receptor (beta chain) sequence and its context. This sample is drawn from a study of blood T cell repertoires in COVID-19. Per the original data handling: Counts of nucleated cells, estimated from reference gene primer amplification, were obtained. Using immunoSEQ multiplex PCR, the repertoire was profiled, and TCRdb retains in-frame clones only, with some absent. Clone size and the V and J calls come from that table; the DNA yielded D and trimming. The repertoire includes roughly 210,000 clones, roughly 80% of them detected once, and roughly 10% sits in the top ten. Germline CDR1 is MNHEY and CDR2 is SVGAGI. The J segment lost 4 bases and the V segment lost 5 bases, leaving 10 bases of the junction unmatched. The CDR3 is 15 residues long.

The source is a woman of 80 years or more with COVID-19, enrolled during active disease. Source material: peripheral blood. This chain joins TRBV6-5 and TRBJ1-2; 7 bases are shared with TRBD1. Written as DNA, the CDR3 is TGTGCCAGCAGTCCGGGGGAGACAGGGAGCTATGGCTACACCTTC. Protein sequence: CASSPGETGSYGYTF.